Listed below are T cell receptor beta chains from one sample, sequenced in a study of graft-versus-host responses after intestinal transplantation. Some clones are missing from TCRdb's copy, which holds only in-frame ones; the method was immunoSEQ multiplex PCR. Of approximately 70,000 clones in the sample, 80% to 95% were seen once. This specimen consisted of bone marrow, obtained nearly 750 days after intestinal transplantation. Receptor source: a human patient who received an intestinal transplant, so some T cells may come from the graft donor. CDR3s include the opening cysteine and the closing phenylalanine or tryptophan. Each record gives: CDR3 protein, CDR3 DNA, J gene, D gene, clone size, V gene. A D gene is named only where the DNA matches it firmly. Clone size appears in some rows only: once, few, many, or a class for an expanded clone.

CASRGGGNYEQYF,TGTGCCAGCAGAGGTGGGGGAAACTACGAGCAGTACTTC,TRBJ2-7,-,-,TRBV2
CASSIVLLASSYNEQFF,TGTGCCAGTAGTATTGTTCTTCTCGCCAGCTCCTACAATGAGCAGTTCTTC,TRBJ2-1,-,once,TRBV19
CSVERTSIETQYF,TGCAGCGTTGAAAGGACTAGCATCGAGACCCAGTACTTC,TRBJ2-5,TRBD2,-,TRBV29-1
CASSIDGSSGNTIYF,TGTGCCAGTAGTATCGACGGCTCCTCTGGAAACACCATATATTTT,TRBJ1-3,-,-,TRBV19
CASSPQGTGGPKNIQYF,TGTGCCAGCAGCCCTCAGGGGACAGGGGGCCCCAAAAACATTCAGTACTTC,TRBJ2-4,TRBD1,-,TRBV9
CASSQGNRYGYTF,TGTGCCAGCAGCCAAGGCAACCGCTATGGCTACACCTTC,TRBJ1-2,-,-,TRBV14
CASSPLARQGNQPQHF,TGTGCCAGCAGTCCGCTCGCCCGACAGGGTAATCAGCCCCAGCATTTT,TRBJ1-5,TRBD1,-,TRBV2
CASSLLAGDTQYF,TGTGCCAGCAGCTTGCTAGCCGGAGATACGCAGTATTTT,TRBJ2-3,-,-,TRBV5-6
CASSDGLALNTGELFF,TGTGCCAGCAGTGACGGATTAGCCTTGAACACCGGGGAGCTGTTTTTT,TRBJ2-2,-,-,TRBV6-4
CASSESMGEIPYEQYF,TGTGCCAGCAGTGAATCCATGGGGGAGATCCCCTACGAGCAGTACTTC,TRBJ2-7,-,few,TRBV25-1
CASSPTGDSPLHF,TGTGCCAGCAGTCCTACAGGGGATTCACCCCTCCACTTT,TRBJ1-6,TRBD1,-,TRBV7-9
CASSGQGEHGYTF,TGTGCCAGCAGCGGACAGGGGGAGCATGGCTACACCTTC,TRBJ1-2,TRBD1,once,TRBV9
CASSLFEFSSGELFF,TGTGCCAGCAGTTTGTTCGAATTTAGCTCCGGGGAGCTGTTTTTT,TRBJ2-2,-,-,TRBV28
CAGSTGTGANVLTF,TGCGCCGGCAGCACAGGGACTGGGGCCAACGTCCTGACTTTC,TRBJ2-6,-,-,TRBV5-1
CASSLYFPLEDEQFF,TGCGCCAGCAGCCTTTACTTCCCTCTGGAGGATGAGCAGTTCTTC,TRBJ2-1,-,-,TRBV4-1
CASSEVGQTYEQYF,TGTGCCAGCAGTGAGGTTGGGCAGACCTACGAGCAGTACTTC,TRBJ2-7,-,-,TRBV2
CACNRLAEYNEQFF,TGTGCCTGCAACCGACTAGCGGAATACAATGAGCAGTTCTTC,TRBJ2-1,TRBD2,-,TRBV28
CASTTMFPGDMFSGNTIYF,TGTGCCAGTACCACCATGTTTCCGGGCGATATGTTCTCTGGAAACACCATATATTTT,TRBJ1-3,-,-,TRBV19
CASSPGRSQAFF,TGTGCCAGCTCACCCGGGCGGAGTCAAGCTTTCTTT,TRBJ1-1,-,-,TRBV18
CASKRANQPQHF,TGTGCCAGCAAGAGAGCTAATCAGCCCCAGCATTTT,TRBJ1-5,-,-,TRBV6-5
CASSISPGGWGTDTQYF,TGTGCCAGTAGTATATCCCCCGGGGGGTGGGGCACAGATACGCAGTATTTT,TRBJ2-3,TRBD2,-,TRBV19
CASSLGLSLSYEQYF,TGTGCCAGCAGTTTGGGACTTTCTCTCTCCTACGAGCAGTACTTC,TRBJ2-7,-,-,TRBV27
CASSPPHRDEQYF,TGCGCCAGCAGCCCCCCCCACCGGGACGAGCAGTACTTC,TRBJ2-7,-,-,TRBV4-1
CASSQDLGYEQYF,TGCGCCAGCAGCCAAGACCTTGGCTACGAGCAGTACTTC,TRBJ2-7,-,-,TRBV4-1
CASSAGATNEKLFF,TGTGCCAGCTCAGCGGGGGCAACTAATGAAAAACTGTTTTTT,TRBJ1-4,-,-,TRBV18
CASSSVLGGAKNIQYF,TGTGCCAGCAGCTCAGTCCTCGGGGGGGCCAAAAACATTCAGTACTTC,TRBJ2-4,TRBD2,once,TRBV11-2
CASSGTREDDGYTF,TGCGCCAGCAGCGGCACCAGGGAGGACGATGGCTACACCTTC,TRBJ1-2,-,few,TRBV5-1
CASTPGLGWGSTDTQYF,TGTGCCAGCACCCCAGGACTTGGGTGGGGTAGCACAGATACGCAGTATTTT,TRBJ2-3,-,-,TRBV7-2
CASRPGAEGEKLFF,TGTGCCAGCAGGCCAGGGGCCGAGGGCGAAAAACTGTTTTTT,TRBJ1-4,-,once,TRBV7-2
CASSQRLSSDTQYF,TGTGCCAGCAGCCAGAGACTGAGTTCAGATACGCAGTATTTT,TRBJ2-3,-,-,TRBV7-2
CASSPPDGYEAFF,TGTGCCAGCTCACCACCGGACGGCTATGAAGCTTTCTTT,TRBJ1-1,-,-,TRBV18
CASSLVGRGLNEQYF,TGTGCCAGCAGCTTAGTCGGCAGGGGCTTGAATGAGCAGTACTTC,TRBJ2-7,-,-,TRBV7-2
CASSPDTRGIETQYF,TGTGCCAGCAGTCCCGATACTAGGGGAATAGAGACCCAGTACTTC,TRBJ2-5,-,-,TRBV5-4
CASSPRTGKDEQYF,TGTGCCAGCAGCCCGAGGACAGGGAAGGACGAGCAGTACTTC,TRBJ2-7,TRBD1,-,TRBV9
CASSQEDGRAPGDSPLHF,TGCGCCAGCAGCCAAGAGGACGGTCGGGCGCCGGGGGATTCACCCCTCCACTTT,TRBJ1-6,-,-,TRBV4-1
CASSSRGRDGRPTQYF,TGTGCCAGCAGTTCCAGAGGCCGGGACGGAAGACCGACCCAGTACTTC,TRBJ2-5,-,-,TRBV27
CASSSGGGPTDTQYF,TGTGCCAGCAGTTCCGGGGGAGGTCCCACAGATACGCAGTATTTT,TRBJ2-3,-,-,TRBV6-6
CASSLVGSQEAFF,TGCGCCAGCAGCTTGGTAGGGAGCCAAGAAGCTTTCTTT,TRBJ1-1,-,-,TRBV5-1
CASSLVPNTDTQYF,TGTGCCAGCAGCTTAGTCCCTAACACAGATACGCAGTATTTT,TRBJ2-3,-,-,TRBV11-3
CASSSEVRRNF,TGTGCCAGCAGTTCCGAGGTCCGGCGGAACTTC,TRBJ2-7,-,-,TRBV28
CASRGGQGGYEQYF,TGTGCCAGCAGGGGCGGACAGGGCGGATACGAGCAGTACTTC,TRBJ2-7,TRBD1,-,TRBV6-1
CASSYSGQTSPLHF,TGTGCCAGCAGTTACTCGGGACAGACATCACCCCTCCACTTT,TRBJ1-6,TRBD1,few,TRBV6-6
CASSPGTVSNSPLHF,TGTGCCAGCAGCCCAGGGACAGTGAGTAACTCACCCCTCCACTTT,TRBJ1-6,TRBD1,few,TRBV7-9
CASSGSGLGYTF,TGTGCCAGCAGCGGGTCAGGGCTTGGCTACACCTTC,TRBJ1-2,-,-,TRBV7-5
CASSLEGGREDYGYTF,TGTGCCAGCAGCTTAGAGGGCGGCAGGGAGGACTATGGCTACACCTTC,TRBJ1-2,-,-,TRBV7-3
CASSLTAGGGPGNEQFF,TGTGCCAGCAGCTTAACAGCGGGAGGGGGACCGGGCAATGAGCAGTTCTTC,TRBJ2-1,TRBD2,-,TRBV7-3
CASSQSKPGRLKWDTQYF,TGCGCCAGCAGTCAATCCAAACCGGGACGTCTAAAATGGGATACGCAGTATTTT,TRBJ2-3,-,-,TRBV23-1
CASSQGAAGAPQETQYF,TGCGCCAGCAGCCAAGGCGCAGCGGGGGCCCCTCAAGAGACCCAGTACTTC,TRBJ2-5,TRBD2,-,TRBV4-1
CAISRASTDTQYF,TGTGCCATCAGCAGGGCCAGCACAGATACGCAGTATTTT,TRBJ2-3,-,-,TRBV25-1
CASNLPSENPYGYTF,TGTGCCAGCAATCTTCCGAGTGAGAACCCTTATGGCTACACCTTC,TRBJ1-2,-,-,TRBV28
CASSFPSGPYNEQFF,TGTGCCAGCAGCTTTCCTAGCGGACCATACAATGAGCAGTTCTTC,TRBJ2-1,TRBD2,-,TRBV5-6
CASSFVENTGELFF,TGTGCCAGCAGCTTTGTCGAGAACACCGGGGAGCTGTTTTTT,TRBJ2-2,-,-,TRBV5-4
CASSPRLRNTIYF,TGTGCCAGCAGCCCTCGCCTTAGAAACACCATATATTTT,TRBJ1-3,-,-,TRBV27
CASSDRGSGSYQETQYF,TGCGCCAGCAGTGACAGGGGTAGCGGTTCATACCAAGAGACCCAGTACTTC,TRBJ2-5,-,-,TRBV10-2
CASSQDPGVKTEAFF,TGTGCCAGCAGCCAAGATCCGGGGGTTAAAACTGAAGCTTTCTTT,TRBJ1-1,-,-,TRBV14
CAISVVVSNYGYTF,TGTGCCATCAGTGTCGTTGTCAGTAACTATGGCTACACCTTC,TRBJ1-2,-,-,TRBV10-3
CASSYSQNQPQHF,TGTGCCAGCAGTTACTCCCAGAATCAGCCCCAGCATTTT,TRBJ1-5,-,-,TRBV6-6
CASSWVDRVTYEQYF,TGTGCCAGCAGCTGGGTCGACAGGGTAACCTACGAGCAGTACTTC,TRBJ2-7,TRBD1,-,TRBV7-2